These T cell receptor beta chains were read from a single sample in a study of somatic mutations in cytotoxic T cells in rheumatoid arthritis. The protocol was immunoSEQ multiplex PCR, while the TCRdb copy is restricted to in-frame clones and leaves out a portion. The profile shows about 720 clones, around four fifths of them singletons. The sequencing sample was made of synovial fluid. The receptors were gathered from a man aged 70 or older with rheumatoid arthritis. CDR3s include the opening cysteine and the closing phenylalanine or tryptophan. Fields, in order: D gene, clone size, V gene, J gene, CDR3 length, CDR3 DNA, CDR3 protein. The D gene is left open where the match is weak. Size is omitted from some rows. Given values are once, few, many or a class for expanded clones.

d_gene: TRBD2; abundance: .; v_gene: TRBV7-9; j_gene: TRBJ2-2; len: 16; CDR3nt: TGTGCCAGCAGCCTCAGCGGGGGGGTAAACACCGGGGAGCTGTTTTTT; CDR3aa: CASSLSGGVNTGELFF
d_gene: TRBD2; abundance: .; v_gene: TRBV2; j_gene: TRBJ2-1; len: 14; CDR3nt: TGTGCCAGCAGTCGCGGGGGGGCCGTCAATGAGCAGTTCTTC; CDR3aa: CASSRGGAVNEQFF
d_gene: TRBD1; abundance: .; v_gene: TRBV6-1; j_gene: TRBJ1-1; len: 14; CDR3nt: TGTGCCATCACGGGACAGGGGGCCTATACTGAAGCTTTCTTT; CDR3aa: CAITGQGAYTEAFF
d_gene: TRBD2; abundance: .; v_gene: TRBV9; j_gene: TRBJ2-1; len: 15; CDR3nt: TGTGCCAGCAGCTCGGGGGGGAGCTCCTACAATGAGCAGTTCTTC; CDR3aa: CASSSGGSSYNEQFF
d_gene: .; abundance: .; v_gene: TRBV6-1; j_gene: TRBJ2-2; len: 14; CDR3nt: TGTGCCAGCAGCTTTACAGGGAATACCGGGGAGCTGTTTTTT; CDR3aa: CASSFTGNTGELFF
d_gene: .; abundance: .; v_gene: TRBV28; j_gene: TRBJ2-3; len: 15; CDR3nt: TGTGCCAGCAGTTTCCAGGGGTTGGGCCCAGATACGCAGTATTTT; CDR3aa: CASSFQGLGPDTQYF
d_gene: .; abundance: once; v_gene: TRBV7-3; j_gene: TRBJ2-7; len: 13; CDR3nt: TGTGCCAGCAGCTTGGGAGAGGGTTACGAGCAGTACTTC; CDR3aa: CASSLGEGYEQYF
d_gene: .; abundance: .; v_gene: TRBV19; j_gene: TRBJ1-5; len: 14; CDR3nt: TGTGCCAGTAGAGAGACAGTTAGCAATCAGCCCCAGCATTTT; CDR3aa: CASRETVSNQPQHF
d_gene: .; abundance: few; v_gene: TRBV5-1; j_gene: TRBJ1-4; len: 16; CDR3nt: TGCGCCAGCAGCGATGTTCAGGGAACAACTAATGAAAAACTGTTTTTT; CDR3aa: CASSDVQGTTNEKLFF
d_gene: .; abundance: .; v_gene: TRBV20-1; j_gene: TRBJ2-7; len: 11; CDR3nt: TGCAGTGCTAGGAAGTTAGCCGAGCAGTACTTC; CDR3aa: CSARKLAEQYF